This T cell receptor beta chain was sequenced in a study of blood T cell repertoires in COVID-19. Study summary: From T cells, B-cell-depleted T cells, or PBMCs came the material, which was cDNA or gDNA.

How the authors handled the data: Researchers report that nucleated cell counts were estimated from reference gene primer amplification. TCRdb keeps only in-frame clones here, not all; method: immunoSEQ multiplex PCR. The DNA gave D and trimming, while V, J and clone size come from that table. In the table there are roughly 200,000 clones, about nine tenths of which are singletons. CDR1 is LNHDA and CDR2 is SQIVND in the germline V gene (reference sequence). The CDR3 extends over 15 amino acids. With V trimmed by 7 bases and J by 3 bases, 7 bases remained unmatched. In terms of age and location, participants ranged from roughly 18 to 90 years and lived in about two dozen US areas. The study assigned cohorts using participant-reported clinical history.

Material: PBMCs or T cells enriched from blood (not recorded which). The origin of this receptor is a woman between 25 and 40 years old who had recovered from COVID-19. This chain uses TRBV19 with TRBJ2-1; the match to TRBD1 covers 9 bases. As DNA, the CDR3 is TGTGCCAGTACCTCCCCGGGACAGGGCTACAATGAGCAGTTCTTC. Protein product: CASTSPGQGYNEQFF.